One and the same sample provided the 19 T cell receptor beta chains below, sequenced in a study of blood T cell repertoires in COVID-19. The method was immunoSEQ multiplex PCR; TCRdb's version includes in-frame clones alone and lacks a portion of them. The data contain 200,000 to 250,000 clones, around 80% of them singletons. The source material was peripheral blood. Receptors were obtained from a man aged 50 to 60 with active or convalescent COVID-19.

The CDR3 DNA sequence: TGCAGCGTTGTGGGGGGGCTCGATGAGCAGTTCTTC. Translated: CSVVGGLDEQFF. The chain uses TRBV29-1 and TRBJ2-1, with TRBD2 as a possible D gene (7 bases). This CDR3 spans 12 amino acids. Germline values: CDR1 SQVTM, CDR2 ANQGSEA. Trimming pared 4 bases from V and 8 bases from J, leaving 12 bases between.

The gene calls are TRBV18 and TRBJ2-1; TRBD2 matches 9 bases. Germline CDR1 reads KGHSH; CDR2 reads LQKENI. The CDR3 length is 18 residues. The V segment lost 2 bases and the J segment 0 bases; nucleotides outside the gene matches: 8. The CDR3 DNA is TGTGCCAGCTCACCAACGGCTAGCGGGGCCTTCTCCTACAATGAGCAGTTCTTC. Amino acids: CASSPTASGAFSYNEQFF.

The V call is TRBV15, the J call TRBJ2-1; no clear D gene. The CDR3 covers 17 residues. Germline CDR1 LNHNV, CDR2 YYDKDF (reference sequence). Between the trimmed V and J ends, which lost 4 bases and 3 bases, there was a span of 19 bases. CDR3 nucleotide sequence: TGTGCCACCAGCAAAGCCTACTCCCGTGTCCTCTACAATGAGCAGTTCTTC. Translating it yields CATSKAYSRVLYNEQFF. Variable domain in full (rest from reference TRBV15 and TRBJ2-1): DAMVIQNPRYQVTQFGKPVTLSCSQTLNHNVMYWYQQKSSQAPKLLFHYYDKDFNNEADTPDNFQSRRPNTSFCFLDIRSPGLGDTAMYLCATSKAYSRVLYNEQFFGPGTRLTVL.

V is TRBV2 and J is TRBJ1-4, with TRBD1 matching 7 bases. The CDR3 runs 15 residues. Germline trimming cut 5 bases from V and 4 bases from J; bases unmatched to any gene: 7. The germline CDR1 and CDR2 sequences are SNHLY and FYNNEI. The CDR3 nucleotides are TGTGCCAGCAGTACCAACAGGGGCAGTAATGAAAAACTGTTTTTT. It yields the protein CASSTNRGSNEKLFF.

The V call is TRBV3-1 (or the pseudogene TRBV3-2), the J call TRBJ2-2; D gene uncertain. The ends were cut back, 4 bases at V and 5 bases at J, with 14 bases in the middle. CDR3 length equals 15 residues. Germline loops: CDR1 LGHDT, CDR2 YNNKEL (reference sequence). CDR3 in DNA: TGTGCCAGCAGCCCCAAGAGTGAGAGAACCGGGGAGCTGTTTTTT. It translates to CASSPKSERTGELFF.

This clone turned up a few times. The J gene is TRBJ1-5, the V gene TRBV10-3, with 9 bases that match TRBD1. After removal of 5 bases from V and 7 bases from J, the junction contained 9 bases not matched to a gene. Looked up from germline, CDR1 is ENHRY and CDR2 is SYGVKD. The CDR3 runs 15 residues. The CDR3 spells CAISHTRDREQPQHF. The CDR3 coding sequence is TGTGCCATCAGTCACACCCGGGACAGGGAACAGCCCCAGCATTTT.

This clone was seen a few times. The rearrangement links TRBV18 to TRBJ1-4; D gene uncertain. The CDR3 length is 14 residues. Germline V CDR1 and CDR2: KGHSH, LQKENI. Deletions cut 0 bases from V and 6 bases from J, with 8 bases between. CDR3: CASSPPVPDEKLFF. CDR3 nucleotide sequence: TGTGCCAGCTCACCACCGGTACCGGATGAAAAACTGTTTTTT.

The rearrangement uses TRBV7-2 and TRBJ1-5; D is uncertain. Trimming left V 1 base short and J 6 bases short, with 7 bases between. The CDR3 consists of 13 residues. CDR1 and CDR2 from the germline V gene are SGHTA and FQGNSA. The CDR3 nucleotides are TGTGCCAGCAGCTTAGTCCGGGGTCAGCCCCAGCATTTT. It specifies CASSLVRGQPQHF.

This rearrangement joins TRBV7-6 to TRBJ1-5; D is ambiguous. The V end lost 1 base, the J end lost 5 bases, and 15 bases lay between the germline ends. The CDR3 is made up of 16 amino acids. Per germline, CDR1 SGHVS and CDR2 FNYEAQ. CDR3 in DNA: TGTGCCAGCAGCTTAGGTGGACCTAGCCGGGATCAGCCCCAGCATTTT. Its protein product is CASSLGGPSRDQPQHF.

In its sample, this clone was seen once. V usage is TRBV5-6 and J usage is TRBJ2-1, with 11 bases that match TRBD2. Germline V gives CDR1 SGHDT, CDR2 YYEEEE. J gave up 7 bases and V 4 bases, and 10 bases lay outside the gene matches. This CDR3 is built from 16 residues. The CDR3 here is CASSPLAGGLLNEQFF. The CDR3 DNA reads TGTGCCAGCAGCCCCTTAGCGGGAGGGCTCCTAAATGAGCAGTTCTTC.

The chain recombines TRBV27 with TRBJ2-6; D perhaps matches TRBD1 (6 bases). V was cut by 2 bases and J by 0 bases, with 17 bases left in between. Germline V gives CDR1 MNHEY, CDR2 SMNVEV (reference sequence). The CDR3 totals 19 residues. The CDR3 nucleotides are TGTGCCAGCAGTTTAAAAGGAGGACAGTCCTTCTCTGGGGCCAACGTCCTGACTTTC. This translates into CASSLKGGQSFSGANVLTF.

The chain couples TRBV5-4 to TRBJ2-7; maybe TRBD2 (6 bases). The length of the CDR3 is 14 residues. Trimming stripped 1 base from V and 4 bases from J, with 12 bases between. The germline gives CDR1 SGHNT, CDR2 YYREEE (reference sequence). CDR3: CASSLRSGEYEQYF. The CDR3 DNA sequence: TGTGCCAGCAGCTTGAGATCGGGAGAGTACGAGCAGTACTTC.

The gene calls are TRBV28 and TRBJ1-2; a weak D match, TRBD1 (5 bases). The CDR3 is 15 amino acids. Germline assignment: CDR1 MDHEN and CDR2 SYDVKM. Trimming left V 5 bases short and J 2 bases short, with 15 bases between. CDR3 loop: CASSTAGGKNYGYTF. The CDR3 bases are TGTGCCAGCAGTACCGCGGGGGGTAAAAACTATGGCTACACCTTC.

The gene calls are TRBV21-1 and TRBJ1-5. TRBV21-1 is a documented pseudogene. The CDR3 is 14 amino acids. The CDR3 region is CASSKLRGLEPQHF. The CDR3 DNA reads TGTGCCAGCAGCAAATTACGGGGATTAGAGCCCCAGCATTTT.

J is TRBJ1-2 and V is TRBV6-6; TRBD1 agrees at 7 bases. CDR1 MNHNY and CDR2 SVGAGI come from the germline V gene (reference sequence). The trim removed 7 bases at V and 8 bases at J, leaving 10 bases unmatched. There are 13 residues in the CDR3. CDR3 loop: CASNTRTGKGYTF. The CDR3 DNA sequence: TGTGCCAGCAACACCCGGACAGGAAAAGGCTACACCTTC.

As to this clone: One end of the junction is discordant with germline, which a read error may explain. V gene TRBV27 combines with J gene TRBJ2-3; tentatively, D is TRBD2 (6 bases). CDR1 MNHEY and CDR2 SMNVEV come from the germline V gene (reference sequence). The CDR3 runs to 12 residues. The CDR3 region has the DNA TGTGCCAGCAGTTTTTACCACGGGACTCAAGTGTTT. As protein: CASSFYHGTQVF.

This clone showed up just a few times. The chain employs TRBV29-1 and TRBJ2-3, with 9 bases identical to TRBD2. This CDR3 is 15 amino acids long. Germline CDR1 SQVTM, CDR2 ANQGSEA. The V and J ends lost 1 base and 3 bases, in that order; junction bases with no gene match: 5. CDR3 residues: CSVEGASGITDTQYF. In nucleotides, the CDR3 is TGCAGCGTTGAAGGGGCTAGCGGGATAACAGATACGCAGTATTTT.

J is TRBJ2-7 and V is TRBV5-1; TRBD1 matches 7 bases. Germline trimming cut 4 bases from V and 2 bases from J; bases unmatched to any gene: 3. The germline CDR1 and CDR2 sequences are SGHRS and YFSETQ. CDR3 length: 13 residues. The CDR3 is CASSDRVTYEQYF. Here the CDR3 DNA reads TGCGCCAGCAGCGACAGGGTTACCTACGAGCAGTACTTC.

This clone was detected once. This chain links TRBV11-3 with TRBJ2-2; D might be TRBD1 (7 bases). The V end was cut by 1 base, the J end by 0 bases, with 21 bases between. Germline lookup yields CDR1 SGHNT and CDR2 YENEEA. This CDR3 is 20 amino acids long. The CDR3 here is CASSLGPLGRDSANTGELFF. The CDR3, as DNA: TGTGCCAGCAGCTTAGGACCGCTCGGGCGGGACAGCGCGAACACCGGGGAGCTGTTTTTT.